This TCR beta chain was identified in a study of read filtering for tumor transcriptome and immune sequencing. The wider study: DNase treatment preceded whole-transcriptome library preparation.

Germline V lookup: CDR1 DFQATT, CDR2 SNEGSKA (reference sequence). This CDR3 is 17 amino acids long. V gave up 3 bases and J gave up 3 bases; unmatched junction bases: 14. This library used roughly 430 ng RNA and molecular barcoded adaptors spanning alpha/delta and beta/gamma chains. TCRdb reprocessed the reads with MiXCR, giving one entry per CDR3 protein. The table has tens of thousands of distinct CDR3 sequences, approximately 14% seen once; the top ten hold 45%. The sequenced material came from a population of CD138-negative cells sorted from bone marrow. The TCR comes from a donor at least 40 years old with multiple myeloma. The chain recombines TRBV20-1 with TRBJ2-5; 9 bases fit TRBD2. For the CDR3, the DNA is TGCAGTGCTAGCTCCCTTTCAGCGGGAGGACCAGAAGAGACCCAGTACTTC. It is translated as CSASSLSAGGPEETQYF.